The 7 T cell receptor beta chains reported below all come from one sample, sequenced in a study of cytomegalovirus exposure and HLA in healthy donors. Profiled with immunoSEQ multiplex PCR; TCRdb holds only in-frame clones, not every one. The repertoire holds around 71,000 clones, roughly 94% seen once, with approximately 1.3% in the top ten. Source material: PBMCs. The receptors shown here come from a young man in good health and CMV-seropositive.

V is TRBV21-1 and J is TRBJ1-3. TRBV21-1 is assigned pseudogene status. The CDR3 length is 22 residues. This CDR3 is CASSLPFRGILRLFFSGNTIYF. CDR3 DNA sequence: TGTGCCAGCAGTCTACCCTTCCGCGGGATCTTGAGGCTCTTCTTCTCTGGAAACACCATATATTTT.

V usage is TRBV5-1 and J usage is TRBJ1-1, with D possibly matching TRBD1 (6 bases). This CDR3 contains 12 residues. V was pared by 4 bases and J by 7 bases, with 11 bases between. Per germline, CDR1 SGHRS and CDR2 YFSETQ. The CDR3 coding sequence is TGCGCCAGCAGCCCCGGACAGAATGAAGCTTTCTTT. As protein: CASSPGQNEAFF.

This chain joins TRBV10-3 and TRBJ2-7; no reliable D call. Deletions cut 0 bases from V and 7 bases from J, with 4 bases between. The CDR3 has 11 residues. Germline CDR1 ENHRY, CDR2 SYGVKD. The CDR3 sequence: CAISESREQYF. The CDR3 DNA reads TGTGCCATCAGTGAGTCGAGGGAGCAGTACTTC.

The rearrangement joins TRBV29-1 to TRBJ2-7; D may be TRBD1 (6 bases). The CDR3 contains 14 residues. The germline V gene encodes CDR1 SQVTM and CDR2 ANQGSEA. Trimming removed 1 base from V and 2 bases from J, with 12 bases in between. The CDR3 sequence is CSVEGRGTPYEQYF. CDR3 coding DNA: TGCAGCGTTGAAGGTAGGGGGACCCCCTACGAGCAGTACTTC.

CDR3 amino acids: CASSHPGQGETEAFF. The DNA of the CDR3 is TGTGCCAGCAGTCATCCGGGCCAAGGGGAAACTGAAGCTTTCTTT. The J gene is TRBJ1-1, the V gene TRBV27; possible D gene TRBD1, 5 bases. Trimming stripped 5 bases from V and 5 bases from J, with 18 bases between. This CDR3 is 15 amino acids long. Germline-derived CDR1 and CDR2 are MNHEY and SMNVEV (reference sequence).

The chain combines TRBV19 with TRBJ1-2, with 10 nucleotides matching TRBD1. V lost 0 bases to trimming and J lost 7 bases; unmatched junction nucleotides: 5. The CDR3 extends over 15 amino acids. Germline V lookup: CDR1 LNHDA, CDR2 SQIVND (reference sequence). This CDR3 reads CASSIERDRGAGYTF. CDR3 coding DNA: TGTGCCAGTAGTATAGAACGGGACAGGGGAGCTGGCTACACCTTC. Full variable domain (remainder filled in from reference TRBV19 and TRBJ1-2): DGGITQSPKYLFRKEGQNVTLSCEQNLNHDAMYWYRQDPGQGLRLIYYSQIVNDFQKGDIAEGYSVSREKKESFPLTVTSAQKNPTAFYLCASSIERDRGAGYTFGSGTRLTVV.

This chain links TRBV19 with TRBJ1-2; D may be TRBD1 (6 bases). V lost 6 bases and J lost 4, with 15 bases in between. Per germline, CDR1 LNHDA and CDR2 SQIVND (reference sequence). This CDR3 region has 14 residues. CDR3 protein: CASRGGLPIYGYTF. Here the CDR3 DNA reads TGTGCCAGTAGAGGGGGTCTACCTATCTATGGCTACACCTTC. The whole variable domain, remainder taken from reference TRBV19 and TRBJ1-2, is DGGITQSPKYLFRKEGQNVTLSCEQNLNHDAMYWYRQDPGQGLRLIYYSQIVNDFQKGDIAEGYSVSREKKESFPLTVTSAQKNPTAFYLCASRGGLPIYGYTFGSGTRLTVV.